This passage covers 4 T cell receptor beta chains from one sample sequenced in a study of blood T cell repertoires in COVID-19. Here immunoSEQ multiplex PCR was the method, and the copy in TCRdb shows in-frame clones only, minus some. This sample has 300,000 to 400,000 clones, with around nine tenths found just once. The sequenced sample was peripheral blood. Receptors originate from a woman between 65 and 79 years old with COVID-19, enrolled during active disease.

The V gene is TRBV30, the J gene TRBJ1-6; possible D gene TRBD1, 6 bases. The germline CDR1 and CDR2 sequences are GTSNPN and SVGIG (reference sequence). CDR3 length: 16 residues. Trimming removed 4 bases at V and 7 bases at J, with 20 bases between. CDR3 bases: TGTGCCTGGAAGGGTCTAACGGGACACGCAAATTCACCCCTCCACTTT. It translates to CAWKGLTGHANSPLHF.

The chain uses TRBV18 and TRBJ2-7; TRBD2 matches 11 bases. The CDR3 sequence is 14 residues long. With V trimmed by 6 bases and J by 4 bases, 5 bases remained unmatched. Germline V gene lookup returns CDR1 KGHSH and CDR2 LQKENI. CDR3 DNA sequence: TGTGCCAGCTCTCAACTAGCGGGGGATTACGAGCAGTACTTC. As protein: CASSQLAGDYEQYF.

The chain combines TRBV30 with TRBJ1-2, with D maybe TRBD1 (6 bases). This CDR3 spans 12 amino acids. The germline V gene has CDR1 GTSNPN and CDR2 SVGIG (reference sequence). The V end lost 2 bases, the J end lost 4 bases, and 8 bases lay between the germline ends. The CDR3 reads CAWSRGIYGYTF. The CDR3 bases are TGTGCCTGGAGTAGGGGGATCTATGGCTACACCTTC.

V usage is TRBV6-1 and J usage is TRBJ1-2; 10 nucleotides agree with TRBD1. The CDR3 sequence is 14 residues long. With 7 bases clipped from V and 5 bases from J, the junction kept 7 bases outside the gene matches. CDR1 and CDR2 from the germline V gene are MNHNS and SASEGT. This CDR3 reads CASIRQGAGYGYTF. In DNA form, the CDR3 reads TGTGCCAGCATTCGACAGGGGGCGGGATATGGCTACACCTTC.